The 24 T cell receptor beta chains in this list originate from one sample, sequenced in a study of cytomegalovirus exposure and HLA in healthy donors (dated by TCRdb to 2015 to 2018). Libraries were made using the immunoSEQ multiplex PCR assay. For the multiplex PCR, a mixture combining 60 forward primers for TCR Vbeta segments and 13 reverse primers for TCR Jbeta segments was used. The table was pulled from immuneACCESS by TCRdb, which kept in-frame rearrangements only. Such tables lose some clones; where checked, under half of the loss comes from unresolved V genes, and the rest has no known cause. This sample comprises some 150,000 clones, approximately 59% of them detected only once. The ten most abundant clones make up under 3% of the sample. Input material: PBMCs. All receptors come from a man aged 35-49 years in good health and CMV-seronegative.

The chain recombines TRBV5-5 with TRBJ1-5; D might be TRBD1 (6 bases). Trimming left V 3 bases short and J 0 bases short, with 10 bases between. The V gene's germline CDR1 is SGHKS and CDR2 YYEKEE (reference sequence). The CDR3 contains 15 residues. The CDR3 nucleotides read TGTGCCAGCAGCTCACAGGGCTATAGCAATCAGCCCCAGCATTTT. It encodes CASSSQGYSNQPQHF.

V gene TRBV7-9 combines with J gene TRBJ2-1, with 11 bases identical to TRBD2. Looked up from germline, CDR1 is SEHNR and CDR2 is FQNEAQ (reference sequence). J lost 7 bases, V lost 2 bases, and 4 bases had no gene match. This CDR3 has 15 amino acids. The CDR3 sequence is CASSLTSGSLNEQFF. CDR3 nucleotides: TGTGCCAGCAGCTTAACTAGCGGGAGTTTAAATGAGCAGTTCTTC.

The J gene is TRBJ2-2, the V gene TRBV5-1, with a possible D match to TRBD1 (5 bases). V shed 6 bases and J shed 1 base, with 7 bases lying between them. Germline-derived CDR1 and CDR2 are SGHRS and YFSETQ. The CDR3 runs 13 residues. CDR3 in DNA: TGCGCCAGCATCGGACAGAACACCGGGGAGCTGTTTTTT. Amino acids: CASIGQNTGELFF. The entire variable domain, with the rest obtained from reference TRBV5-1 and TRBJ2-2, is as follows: KAGVTQTPRYLIKTRGQQVTLSCSPISGHRSVSWYQQTPGQGLQFLFEYFSETQRNKGNFPGRFSGRQFSNSRSEMNVSTLELGDSALYLCASIGQNTGELFFGEGSRLTVL.

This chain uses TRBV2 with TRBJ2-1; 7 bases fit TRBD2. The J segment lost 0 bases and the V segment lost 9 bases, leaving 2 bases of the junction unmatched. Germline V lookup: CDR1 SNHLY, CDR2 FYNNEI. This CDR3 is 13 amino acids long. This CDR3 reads CARASGSYNEQFF. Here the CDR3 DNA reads TGTGCCAGGGCTAGCGGCTCCTACAATGAGCAGTTCTTC.

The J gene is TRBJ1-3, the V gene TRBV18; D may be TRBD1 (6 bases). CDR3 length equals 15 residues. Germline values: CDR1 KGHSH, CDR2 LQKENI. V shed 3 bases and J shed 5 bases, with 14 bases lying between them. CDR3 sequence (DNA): TGTGCCAGCTCACCGGACCCCGGACAGCGAAACACCATATATTTT. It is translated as CASSPDPGQRNTIYF.

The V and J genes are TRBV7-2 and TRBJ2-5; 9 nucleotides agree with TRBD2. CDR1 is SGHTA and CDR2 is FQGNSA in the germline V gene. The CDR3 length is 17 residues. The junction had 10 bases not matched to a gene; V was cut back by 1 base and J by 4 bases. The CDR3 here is CASSLVRAGGQRETQYF. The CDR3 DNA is TGTGCCAGCAGCTTAGTACGAGCGGGAGGTCAGCGAGAGACCCAGTACTTC.

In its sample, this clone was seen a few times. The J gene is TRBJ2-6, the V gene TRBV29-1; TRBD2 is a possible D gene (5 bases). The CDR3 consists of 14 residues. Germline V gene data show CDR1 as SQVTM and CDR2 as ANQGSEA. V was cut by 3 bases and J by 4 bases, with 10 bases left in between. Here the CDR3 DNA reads TGCAGCGTTGATATAGCGAGCGGGGCCAACGTCCTGACTTTC. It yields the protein CSVDIASGANVLTF.

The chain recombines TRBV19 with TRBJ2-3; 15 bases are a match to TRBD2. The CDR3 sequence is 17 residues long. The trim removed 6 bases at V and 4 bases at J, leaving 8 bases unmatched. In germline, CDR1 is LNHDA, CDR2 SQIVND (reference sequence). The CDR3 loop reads CASSRTSGGAWSDTQYF. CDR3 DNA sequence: TGTGCCAGTAGCCGGACTAGCGGGGGGGCCTGGTCAGATACGCAGTATTTT.

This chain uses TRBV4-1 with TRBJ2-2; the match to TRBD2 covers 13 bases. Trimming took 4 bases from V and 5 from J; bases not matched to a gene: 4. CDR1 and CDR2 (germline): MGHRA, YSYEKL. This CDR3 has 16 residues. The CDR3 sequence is CASSPKGLAGTGELFF. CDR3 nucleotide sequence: TGCGCCAGCAGCCCCAAGGGACTAGCGGGGACCGGGGAGCTGTTTTTT.

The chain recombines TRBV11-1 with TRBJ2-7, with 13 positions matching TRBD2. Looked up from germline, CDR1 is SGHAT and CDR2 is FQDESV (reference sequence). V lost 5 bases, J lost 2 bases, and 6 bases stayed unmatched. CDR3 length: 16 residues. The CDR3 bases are TGTGCCAGCAGCCCTAGGACTAGCGGGGGTACCTACGAGCAGTACTTC. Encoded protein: CASSPRTSGGTYEQYF.

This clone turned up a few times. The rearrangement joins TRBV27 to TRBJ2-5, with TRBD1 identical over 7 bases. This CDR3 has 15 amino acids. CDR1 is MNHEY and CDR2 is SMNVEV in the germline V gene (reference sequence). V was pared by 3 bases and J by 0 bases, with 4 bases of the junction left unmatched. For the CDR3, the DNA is TGTGCCAGCAGTTTGCAGGGGGAGTACCAAGAGACCCAGTACTTC. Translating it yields CASSLQGEYQETQYF.

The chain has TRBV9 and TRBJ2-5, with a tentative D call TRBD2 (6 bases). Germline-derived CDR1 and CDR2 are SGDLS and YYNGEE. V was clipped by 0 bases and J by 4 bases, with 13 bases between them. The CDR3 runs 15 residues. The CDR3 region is CASSVGGRERETQYF. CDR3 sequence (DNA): TGTGCCAGCAGCGTAGGTGGTCGGGAGAGAGAGACCCAGTACTTC.

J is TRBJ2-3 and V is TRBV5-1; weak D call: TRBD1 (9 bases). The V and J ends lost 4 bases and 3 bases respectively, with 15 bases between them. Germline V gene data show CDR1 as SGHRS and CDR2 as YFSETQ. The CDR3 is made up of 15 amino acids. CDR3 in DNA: TGCGCCAGCAGCCCGGGGGGGACAGGGACAGATACGCAGTATTTT. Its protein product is CASSPGGTGTDTQYF.

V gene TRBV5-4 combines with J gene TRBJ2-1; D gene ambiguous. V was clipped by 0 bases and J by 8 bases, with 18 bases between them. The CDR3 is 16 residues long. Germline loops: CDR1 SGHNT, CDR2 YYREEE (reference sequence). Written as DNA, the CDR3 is TGTGCCAGCAGCTTGGATCCATCCCCGATTCCGGATGAGCAGTTCTTC. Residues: CASSLDPSPIPDEQFF. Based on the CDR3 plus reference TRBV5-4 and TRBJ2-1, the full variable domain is ETGVTQSPTHLIKTRGQQVTLRCSSQSGHNTVSWYQQALGQGPQFIFQYYREEENGRGNFPPRFSGLQFPNYSSELNVNALELDDSALYLCASSLDPSPIPDEQFFGPGTRLTVL.

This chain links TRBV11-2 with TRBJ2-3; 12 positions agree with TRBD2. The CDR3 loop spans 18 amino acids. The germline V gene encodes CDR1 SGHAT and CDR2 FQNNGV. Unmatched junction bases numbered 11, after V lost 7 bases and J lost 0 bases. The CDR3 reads CASTLAGGRQTSTDTQYF. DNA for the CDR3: TGTGCCAGCACCCTAGCGGGAGGGAGACAAACTAGCACAGATACGCAGTATTTT. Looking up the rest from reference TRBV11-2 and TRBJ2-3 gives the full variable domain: EAGVAQSPRYKIIEKRQSVAFWCNPISGHATLYWYQQILGQGPKLLIQFQNNGVVDDSQLPKDRFSAERLKGVDSTLKIQPAKLEDSAVYLCASTLAGGRQTSTDTQYFGPGTRLTVL.

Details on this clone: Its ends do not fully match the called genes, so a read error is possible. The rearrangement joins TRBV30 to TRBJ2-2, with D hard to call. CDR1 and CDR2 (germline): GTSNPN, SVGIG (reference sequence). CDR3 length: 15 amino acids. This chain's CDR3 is CARSLSAVNTGELFF. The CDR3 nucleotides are TGTGCCCGGAGTTTAAGCGCGGTGAACACCGGGGAGCTGTTTTTT.

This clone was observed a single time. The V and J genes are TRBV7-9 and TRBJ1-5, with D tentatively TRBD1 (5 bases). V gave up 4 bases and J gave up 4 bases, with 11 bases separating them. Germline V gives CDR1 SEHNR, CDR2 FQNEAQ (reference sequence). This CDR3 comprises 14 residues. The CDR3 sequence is CASSSGGGNQPQHF. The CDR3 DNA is TGTGCCAGCAGCTCTGGGGGGGGGAATCAGCCCCAGCATTTT.

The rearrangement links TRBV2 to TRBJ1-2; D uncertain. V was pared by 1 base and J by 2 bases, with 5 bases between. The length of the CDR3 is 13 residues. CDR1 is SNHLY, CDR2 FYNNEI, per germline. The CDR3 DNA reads TGTGCCAGCAGTGAAGGGCAGAACTATGGCTACACCTTC. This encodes CASSEGQNYGYTF.

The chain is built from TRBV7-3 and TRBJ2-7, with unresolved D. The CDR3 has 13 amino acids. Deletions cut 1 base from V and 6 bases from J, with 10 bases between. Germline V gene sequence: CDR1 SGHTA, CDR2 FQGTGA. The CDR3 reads CASSLIRSGEQYF. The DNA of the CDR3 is TGTGCCAGCAGCTTAATCCGATCGGGCGAGCAGTACTTC.

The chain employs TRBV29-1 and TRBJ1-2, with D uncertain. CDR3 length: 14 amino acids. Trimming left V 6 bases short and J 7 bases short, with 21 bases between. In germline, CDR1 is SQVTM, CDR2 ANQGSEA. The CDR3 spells CSVSKVPLGSGYTF. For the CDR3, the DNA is TGCAGCGTCTCTAAAGTGCCCCTTGGGAGTGGCTACACCTTC.

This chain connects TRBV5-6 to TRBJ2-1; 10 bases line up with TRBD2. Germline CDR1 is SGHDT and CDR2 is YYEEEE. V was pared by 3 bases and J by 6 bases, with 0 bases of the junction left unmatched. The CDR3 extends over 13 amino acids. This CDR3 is CASSWTSGNEQFF. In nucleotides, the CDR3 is TGTGCCAGCAGCTGGACTAGCGGCAATGAGCAGTTCTTC.

In nucleotides, the CDR3 is TGTGCCATCAGCTTACAGCCCGGCTCTGGAAACACCATATATTTT. Its translation is CAISLQPGSGNTIYF. J is TRBJ1-3 and V is TRBV10-3; D gene ambiguous. The ends were cut back, 6 bases at V and 0 bases at J, with 12 bases in the middle. CDR3 length: 15 residues. Germline V gives CDR1 ENHRY, CDR2 SYGVKD.

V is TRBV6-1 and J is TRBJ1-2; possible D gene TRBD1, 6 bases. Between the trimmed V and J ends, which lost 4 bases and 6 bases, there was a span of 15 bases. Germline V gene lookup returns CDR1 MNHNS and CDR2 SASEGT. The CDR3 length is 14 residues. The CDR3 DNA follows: TGTGCCAGCAGTGCTTACAGGGAGGGGGATGGCTACACCTTC. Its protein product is CASSAYREGDGYTF.

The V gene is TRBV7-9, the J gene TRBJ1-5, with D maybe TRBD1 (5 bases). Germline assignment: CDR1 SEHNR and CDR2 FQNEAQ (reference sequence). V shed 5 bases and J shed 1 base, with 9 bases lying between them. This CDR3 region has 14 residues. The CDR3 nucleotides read TGTGCCAGCAGCCAAGACAGCAGCAATCAGCCCCAGCATTTT. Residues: CASSQDSSNQPQHF.